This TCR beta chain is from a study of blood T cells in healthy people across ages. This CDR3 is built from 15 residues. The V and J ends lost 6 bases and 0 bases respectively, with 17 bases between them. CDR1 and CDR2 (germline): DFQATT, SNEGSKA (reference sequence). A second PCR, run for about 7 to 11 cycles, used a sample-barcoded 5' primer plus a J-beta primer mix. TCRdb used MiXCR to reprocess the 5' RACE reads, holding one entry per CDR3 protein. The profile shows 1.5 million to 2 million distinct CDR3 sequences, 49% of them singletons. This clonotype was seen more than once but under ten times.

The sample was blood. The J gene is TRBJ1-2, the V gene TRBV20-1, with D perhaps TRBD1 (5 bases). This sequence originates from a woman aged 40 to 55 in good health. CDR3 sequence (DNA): TGCAGTGCCAACGCGGGTAGGGGAGCTAACTATGGCTACACCTTC. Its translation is CSANAGRGANYGYTF.